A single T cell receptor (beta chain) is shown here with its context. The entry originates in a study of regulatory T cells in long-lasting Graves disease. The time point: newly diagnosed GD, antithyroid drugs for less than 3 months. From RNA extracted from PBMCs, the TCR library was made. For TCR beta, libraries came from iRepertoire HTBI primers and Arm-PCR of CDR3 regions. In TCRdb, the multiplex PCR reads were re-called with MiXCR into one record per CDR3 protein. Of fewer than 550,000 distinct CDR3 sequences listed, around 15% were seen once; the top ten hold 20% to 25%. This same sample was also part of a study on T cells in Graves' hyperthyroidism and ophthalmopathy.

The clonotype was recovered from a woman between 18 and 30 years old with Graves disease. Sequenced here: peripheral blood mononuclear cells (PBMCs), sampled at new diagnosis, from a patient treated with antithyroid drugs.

CDR3 DNA: TGCAGTGCTTTACGCCGGGACAGGGGGCCAAATGAGCAGTTCTTC. Translated: CSALRRDRGPNEQFF. The chain links TRBV20-1 to TRBJ2-1; 12 bases agree with TRBD1. The CDR3 has 15 residues. Germline values: CDR1 DFQATT, CDR2 SNEGSKA (reference sequence). V shed 5 bases, J shed 7 bases, and the junction held 9 bases outside the gene matches.